The rows below give T cell receptor beta chains drawn from one sample of a study of CD8 T cells in ankylosing spondylitis. One entry per CDR3 protein, called by TCRdb with MiXCR from the 5' RACE reads. The sample consists of 350,000 to 400,000 distinct CDR3 sequences, approximately 20% of them appearing once. The source material was blood, either unsorted or a sorted T cell fraction (not recorded which). These receptors were taken from a male donor with ankylosing spondylitis or in good health (not recorded which). The CDR3 runs from the conserved cysteine through the conserved F or W. Fields, in order: V gene, J gene, D gene, CDR3 length, clone size, CDR3 DNA, CDR3 protein. The D gene is left open where the match is weak. Size tells how often a clone was seen (once, few, many) or the class of an expanded clone, and some rows leave it out.

TRBV11-2	TRBJ1-1	.	12	.	TGTGCCAGCAGCTCCATTAACACTGAAGCTTTCTTT	CASSSINTEAFF
TRBV30	TRBJ2-2	.	13	many	TGTGCCTGGAGTGTAGGCAACACCGGGGAGCTGTTTTTT	CAWSVGNTGELFF
TRBV11-2	TRBJ2-1	.	16	.	TGTGCCAGCAGCTTAGTAGGGGGGGGGGCCCACAATGAGCAGTTCTTC	CASSLVGGGAHNEQFF
TRBV12-3/TRBV12-4	TRBJ1-5	.	13	many	TGTGCCAGCAGTTTGACTAGCAATCAGCCCCAGCATTTT	CASSLTSNQPQHF
TRBV29-1	TRBJ1-2	.	15	.	TGCAGCGCTCCCCACCCGGGGAAGCAAAACTATGGCTACACCTTC	CSAPHPGKQNYGYTF
TRBV19	TRBJ1-5	TRBD1	16	few	TGTGCCAGTAGTATCTCGGAGGGCAGGGGGAATCAGCCCCAGCATTTT	CASSISEGRGNQPQHF
TRBV29-1	TRBJ2-2	.	12	.	TGCAGCGTTAAAATCAGGACCGGGGAGCTGTTTTTT	CSVKIRTGELFF
TRBV2	TRBJ2-7	.	14	.	TGTGCCAGCAGTGACGCGCAGGGCATTCACGAGCAGTACTTC	CASSDAQGIHEQYF
TRBV29-1	TRBJ2-7	TRBD1	15	.	TGCAGCGTTGGGAGGTTAGGACAGGGGGCCTACGAGCAGTACTTC	CSVGRLGQGAYEQYF
TRBV28	TRBJ1-2	TRBD1	13	.	TGTGCCAGCAGTTCCAGGGGGCGAGTTGGCTACACCTTC	CASSSRGRVGYTF
TRBV7-9	TRBJ2-1	.	12	.	TGTGCCAGCATCGCTCGGGGCAATGAGCAGTTCTTC	CASIARGNEQFF
TRBV12-3/TRBV12-4	TRBJ2-7	TRBD1	13	many	TGTGCCAGCAGACCGGGACAGGGATACGAGCAGTACTTC	CASRPGQGYEQYF
TRBV27	TRBJ2-2	.	13	few	TGTGCCAGCAGATGGGGGGCGGCCGGGGAGCTGTTTTTT	CASRWGAAGELFF
TRBV5-1	TRBJ2-3	.	14	.	TGCGCCAGCAGCTTTGAGCCCCTCACAGATACGCAGTATTTT	CASSFEPLTDTQYF
TRBV9	TRBJ2-3	.	16	few	TGTGCCAGCAGCCCTTTCGGAAGGCCTAGCACAGATACGCAGTATTTT	CASSPFGRPSTDTQYF
TRBV7-9	TRBJ2-1	.	16	few	TGTGCCAGCAGCGTCAGGGCGGGGGCGTCCTACAATGAGCAGTTCTTC	CASSVRAGASYNEQFF
TRBV12-3/TRBV12-4	TRBJ2-5	.	16	.	TGTGCCAGCAGTTTAGTTCCAGACCCTCCCCAAGAGACCCAGTACTTC	CASSLVPDPPQETQYF
TRBV4-1	TRBJ2-1	TRBD2	15	.	TGCGCCAGCAGCCAAGTTAGCGGGGGCGACAATGAGCAGTTCTTC	CASSQVSGGDNEQFF
TRBV29-1	TRBJ2-7	.	11	.	TGCAGCGCCAACCTGCCCTACGAGCAGTACTTC	CSANLPYEQYF
TRBV5-5	TRBJ2-3	TRBD2	20	.	TGTGCCAGCAGCTTGTCCTTTCTTACTAGCGGGGGGGCCGGTACAGATACGCAGTATTTT	CASSLSFLTSGGAGTDTQYF
TRBV5-1	TRBJ2-5	.	16	.	TGCGCCAGCAGCTGGACTCGTGAGGGAGAAATAGAGACCCAGTACTTC	CASSWTREGEIETQYF
TRBV29-1	TRBJ2-1	.	11	.	TGCAGCGTTGTACCCGACAATGAGCAGTTCTTC	CSVVPDNEQFF